This T cell receptor (beta chain) emerged from a study of blood T cell repertoires in COVID-19. Background on the study: Donors in the United States, Italy and Spain gave samples during acute or convalescent COVID-19. T cells, B-cell-depleted T cells, or PBMCs provided the cDNA or gDNA that served as material.

Germline V gene sequence: CDR1 KGHSH, CDR2 LQKENI. The CDR3 extends over 15 amino acids. Trimming left V 6 bases short and J 5 bases short, with 20 bases between. Authors' data handling: Estimated nucleated cell counts came from reference gene primer amplification. Clones were read by immunoSEQ multiplex PCR, and TCRdb kept only the in-frame ones, dropping some. For V, J and clone size, that table is used; D and trimming come from the DNA. The sample carries about 280,000 clones, 75% to 90% recorded once. This clone was observed a single time. V and J are TRBV18 and TRBJ2-7; D perhaps matches TRBD1 (7 bases). Material: peripheral blood. The TCR originated in a woman in her 70s with acute or convalescent COVID-19. The CDR3 nucleotides are TGTGCCAGCTCGCTCCCCGAGGCAGGGGGGCACGAGCAGTACTTC. Amino acids: CASSLPEAGGHEQYF.